Each of the 26 T cell receptor beta chains below was sequenced from the same sample in a study of blood T cell repertoires in COVID-19. The data were produced by immunoSEQ multiplex PCR, yet TCRdb's version contains in-frame clones alone and is incomplete. Of 300,000 to 450,000 clones listed, about 85% are singletons. Material for sequencing was peripheral blood. These receptors all stem from a woman aged 18-29 years with acute or convalescent COVID-19.

The chain has TRBV2 and TRBJ2-3; TRBD2 agrees at 8 bases. Losses at the gene ends were 5 bases for V and 0 bases for J; bases not matched to a gene: 1. Germline lookup yields CDR1 SNHLY and CDR2 FYNNEI. This CDR3 comprises 14 residues. CDR3: CASSRGGSTDTQYF. The CDR3 DNA is TGTGCCAGCAGTCGCGGGGGGAGCACAGATACGCAGTATTTT.

The chain couples TRBV20-1 to TRBJ1-4; D call uncertain. Germline V CDR1 and CDR2: DFQATT, SNEGSKA (reference sequence). V was clipped by 6 bases and J by 2 bases, with 13 bases between them. The CDR3 is 14 residues long. Here the CDR3 reads CSASSGATNEKLFF. CDR3 DNA: TGCAGTGCCAGTTCGGGAGCTACTAATGAAAAACTGTTTTTT.

The chain is built from TRBV30 and TRBJ1-1, with a weak D call TRBD1 (5 bases). Germline CDR1 reads GTSNPN; CDR2 reads SVGIG (reference sequence). V lost 3 bases, J lost 5 bases, and 16 bases lay in between. There are 14 residues in the CDR3. The CDR3 protein is CAWRPSGIWTEAFF. As DNA, the CDR3 is TGTGCCTGGAGGCCATCAGGGATATGGACTGAAGCTTTCTTT. Variable domain in full (rest from reference TRBV30 and TRBJ1-1): SQTIHQWPATLVQPVGSPLSLECTVEGTSNPNLYWYRQAAGRGLQLLFYSVGIGQISSEVPQNLSASRPQDRQFILSSKKLLLSDSGFYLCAWRPSGIWTEAFFGQGTRLTVV.

The CDR3 region has the DNA TGTGCCAGCCGAAAATCAGGGGGCATTCCTGAAGCTTTCTTT. This encodes CASRKSGGIPEAFF. The chain joins TRBV7-2 to TRBJ1-1; 8 bases agree with TRBD1. After removal of 8 bases from V and 6 bases from J, the junction contained 11 bases not matched to a gene. CDR1 is SGHTA and CDR2 is FQGNSA in the germline V gene. This CDR3 spans 14 amino acids.

V usage is TRBV5-1 and J usage is TRBJ2-7; 10 bases map to TRBD1. V lost 4 bases and J lost 0; bases outside the gene matches: 4. CDR1 and CDR2 (germline): SGHRS, YFSETQ. The CDR3 runs 15 residues. CDR3 in amino acids: CASSGGQGSSYEQYF. CDR3 bases: TGCGCCAGCAGCGGGGGACAGGGGAGCTCCTACGAGCAGTACTTC.

The CDR3, as DNA: TGTGCCAGCAGTTTATTTCGTGAGGATGCAACTAATGAAAAACTGTTTTTT. It encodes CASSLFREDATNEKLFF. This rearrangement joins TRBV28 to TRBJ1-4; D is undetermined. With 1 base removed from V and 0 bases from J, the gap between germline ends came to 12 bases. The length of the CDR3 is 17 residues. Germline V gene lookup returns CDR1 MDHEN and CDR2 SYDVKM.

The chain has TRBV5-1 and TRBJ2-3, with TRBD1 identical over 9 bases. This CDR3 has 15 residues. J was trimmed by 1 base and V by 2 bases; bases with no gene match: 2. The germline V gene encodes CDR1 SGHRS and CDR2 YFSETQ. The CDR3 protein is CASSFRDRGTDTQYF. The CDR3 DNA sequence: TGCGCCAGCAGCTTCCGGGACAGGGGCACAGATACGCAGTATTTT.

The chain couples TRBV6-5 to TRBJ1-2, with D unclear. The CDR3 extends over 12 amino acids. V dropped 5 bases and J dropped 6 bases, with 10 bases sitting between them. Per germline, CDR1 MNHEY and CDR2 SVGAGI. The CDR3 sequence is CASSTPNDGYTF. CDR3 bases: TGTGCCAGCAGTACGCCTAATGATGGCTACACCTTC.

V and J are TRBV30 and TRBJ1-4; possibly TRBD1 for D (5 bases). This CDR3 has 14 amino acids. The germline V gene encodes CDR1 GTSNPN and CDR2 SVGIG (reference sequence). V shed 0 bases and J shed 8 bases, with 13 bases lying between them. The CDR3 protein is CAWSVRGAGEKLFF. The CDR3 DNA reads TGTGCCTGGAGTGTACGAGGGGCGGGGGAAAAACTGTTTTTT.

This clone occurred once. CDR3 nucleotides: TGCGCCAGCAGCTTGGCCGGGGAAGGGTCCGGTGGGCAGTTCTTC. It specifies CASSLAGEGSGGQFF. This chain links TRBV5-1 with TRBJ2-1, with D perhaps matching TRBD2 (5 bases). The germline V and J ends were trimmed by 0 bases and 12 bases, with 19 bases remaining between them. Germline-derived CDR1 and CDR2 are SGHRS and YFSETQ. The CDR3 is 15 amino acids.

This sequence joins TRBV5-4 and TRBJ1-1; no clear D. CDR1 and CDR2 from the germline V gene are SGHNT and YYREEE (reference sequence). The CDR3 is 15 amino acids. V was trimmed by 5 bases and J by 1 base, leaving 15 bases between them. DNA of the CDR3: TGTGCCAGCAGGTCCAACAGTCAGCAGAACACTGAAGCTTTCTTT. This sequence encodes CASRSNSQQNTEAFF.

This clone was counted a single time. The J gene is TRBJ2-7, the V gene TRBV5-1; TRBD1 might be the D (6 bases). V was trimmed by 4 bases and J by 0 bases, leaving 17 bases between them. Germline CDR1 SGHRS, CDR2 YFSETQ. This CDR3 contains 16 residues. In DNA form, the CDR3 reads TGCGCCAGCAGCAGGGATGGGGGCGAGAGCTCCTACGAGCAGTACTTC. It is translated as CASSRDGGESSYEQYF.

V is TRBV19 and J is TRBJ1-1; D unresolved. Germline CDR1 reads LNHDA; CDR2 reads SQIVND (reference sequence). CDR3 length equals 15 residues. The germline V and J ends were trimmed by 1 base and 4 bases, with 13 bases remaining between them. The CDR3 spells CASSIVGRGGTEAFF. The CDR3 region has the DNA TGTGCCAGTAGTATAGTGGGTCGAGGAGGCACTGAAGCTTTCTTT.

The chain is built from TRBV27 and TRBJ2-3, with 7 bases matching TRBD1. Germline CDR1 MNHEY, CDR2 SMNVEV (reference sequence). V trimming: 6 bases; J trimming: 0 bases; junction bases outside the gene matches: 3. This CDR3 has 14 residues. The CDR3 loop reads CASRGTASTDTQYF. The CDR3 DNA sequence: TGTGCCAGCAGGGGGACAGCTAGCACAGATACGCAGTATTTT.

The V gene is TRBV5-8, the J gene TRBJ2-7; 9 positions match TRBD1. The germline gives CDR1 SGHTS, CDR2 YDEGEE. The CDR3 runs 11 residues. Trimming removed 8 bases from V and 5 bases from J; junction bases left unmatched: 2. Written as DNA, the CDR3 is TGTGCCAGAGGGACAGGGAACGAGCAGTACTTC. It specifies CARGTGNEQYF.

The chain has TRBV2 and TRBJ1-4; 9 nucleotides align to TRBD1. Germline CDR1 reads SNHLY; CDR2 reads FYNNEI. J lost 4 bases, V lost 6 bases, and 3 bases had no gene match. This CDR3 contains 14 residues. CDR3 DNA sequence: TGTGCCAGCAGGGGACAGGGCATTAATGAAAAACTGTTTTTT. Amino acids: CASRGQGINEKLFF.

This chain uses TRBV10-3 with TRBJ1-5; D ambiguous. Per germline, CDR1 ENHRY and CDR2 SYGVKD. Trimming removed 0 bases from V and 1 base from J, with 7 bases in between. This CDR3 contains 15 residues. CDR3 DNA: TGTGCCATCAGTGAGTCCCCGGGGAGCAATCAGCCCCAGCATTTT. As protein: CAISESPGSNQPQHF.

The CDR3 region has the DNA TGTGCCAGCAGCTTTCTAAAGGGACAAGGAGGCTACACCTTC. Protein sequence: CASSFLKGQGGYTF. V gene TRBV5-6 combines with J gene TRBJ1-2; perhaps TRBD1 as D (6 bases). Looked up from germline, CDR1 is SGHDT and CDR2 is YYEEEE. This CDR3 is built from 14 residues. The ends were cut back, 2 bases at V and 8 bases at J, with 16 bases in the middle.

V and J are TRBV12-3 or TRBV12-4 and TRBJ1-4; tentatively, D is TRBD1 (5 bases). Trimming shortened V by 3 bases and J by 8 bases, and 10 bases separated the two germline ends. This CDR3 has 13 residues. The CDR3 sequence: CASSFGGVEKLFF. The CDR3 region has the DNA TGTGCCAGCAGTTTCGGGGGAGTGGAAAAACTGTTTTTT.

V usage is TRBV29-1 and J usage is TRBJ2-1; D is perhaps TRBD2 (5 bases). The germline CDR1 and CDR2 sequences are SQVTM and ANQGSEA. The length of the CDR3 is 11 residues. V lost 4 bases to trimming and J lost 8 bases, with 9 bases between them. DNA of the CDR3: TGCAGCGTTGGTGAGGGCTATGAGCAGTTCTTC. Its translation is CSVGEGYEQFF.

The gene calls are TRBV3-1 (or the pseudogene TRBV3-2) and TRBJ2-3; 10 bases match TRBD2. V dropped 0 bases and J dropped 6; count of bases not matched to a gene: 6. The length of the CDR3 is 16 residues. Germline V gene sequence: CDR1 LGHDT, CDR2 YNNKEL (reference sequence). The CDR3 DNA sequence: TGTGCCAGCAGCCAAGACTTAGCGGGGGGCGGGGATACGCAGTATTTT. Protein: CASSQDLAGGGDTQYF.

With regard to this clone: Other DNA sequences from this sample encode an identical CDR3 as well. The chain employs TRBV5-6 and TRBJ1-2; 9 nucleotides line up with TRBD1. The length of the CDR3 is 14 residues. Germline V lookup: CDR1 SGHDT, CDR2 YYEEEE. V shed 4 bases, J shed 3 bases, and the junction held 4 bases outside the gene matches. As DNA, the CDR3 is TGTGCCAGCAGCCCTGGACAGGGGTACTATGGCTACACCTTC. Encoded protein: CASSPGQGYYGYTF.

This clone was seen just once. The chain carries TRBV5-4 and TRBJ2-3, with 11 bases identical to TRBD2. Germline loops: CDR1 SGHNT, CDR2 YYREEE (reference sequence). V lost 1 base to trimming and J lost 4 bases; unmatched junction nucleotides: 5. The CDR3 loop spans 16 amino acids. CDR3: CASSLLASGRSDTQYF. CDR3 nucleotide sequence: TGTGCCAGCAGCTTGTTGGCTAGCGGGAGGTCAGATACGCAGTATTTT.

The chain joins TRBV2 to TRBJ2-1; 12 bases fit TRBD1. The CDR3 length is 15 residues. Losses at the gene ends were 6 bases for V and 7 bases for J; bases not matched to a gene: 7. Germline CDR1 is SNHLY and CDR2 is FYNNEI. CDR3: CASRRDRGLENEQFF. In nucleotides, the CDR3 is TGTGCCAGCAGGAGGGACAGGGGGCTGGAGAATGAGCAGTTCTTC.

The genes are TRBV18 and TRBJ1-2; D unclear. Trimming shortened V by 3 bases and J by 8 bases, and 16 bases separated the two germline ends. From germline, CDR1 is KGHSH and CDR2 LQKENI. CDR3 length: 14 residues. For the CDR3, the DNA is TGTGCCAGCTCACCGGAGGGAGCTATTTACGGCTACACCTTC. Residues: CASSPEGAIYGYTF.

The chain recombines TRBV29-1 with TRBJ1-2; unclear D gene. The CDR3 is made up of 13 amino acids. Germline V gene sequence: CDR1 SQVTM, CDR2 ANQGSEA. V was shortened by 4 bases and J by 1 base, with 10 bases between the two germline ends. CDR3 sequence (DNA): TGCAGCGTTGTGGACGGGAGTAACTATGGCTACACCTTC. Translation gives CSVVDGSNYGYTF.